This is a list of T cell receptor beta chains from one sample in a study of cytomegalovirus exposure and HLA in healthy donors. The method was immunoSEQ multiplex PCR; TCRdb's version includes in-frame clones alone and lacks a portion of them. The data hold some 100,000 clones, with 81% observed a single time. Material for sequencing was PBMCs. The receptors were sampled from a woman aged 25 to 45 in good health and CMV-seronegative. Each CDR3 is given with its conserved first and last residue. Fields, in order: CDR3 DNA, CDR3 protein, J gene, clone size, V gene, D gene. A D gene is named only where the DNA matches it firmly. Some rows mark clone size as missing; the rest say once, few, many or name a class of expanded clone.

TGTGCCAGCAGTCTCCAACCCCCAGGAAAACTGTTTTTT | CASSLQPPGKLFF | TRBJ1-4 | . | TRBV27 | .
TGTGCCAGCAGTTACGGCGGGAGGAAACTGTTTTTT | CASSYGGRKLFF | TRBJ1-4 | . | TRBV6-6 | .
TGTGCCAGCTCACTATCAGGGGACTATGGCTACACCTTC | CASSLSGDYGYTF | TRBJ1-2 | . | TRBV18 | .
TGTGCCAGCAGCTTTAAAGGGGGAAGCAATCAGCCCCAGCATTTT | CASSFKGGSNQPQHF | TRBJ1-5 | . | TRBV5-8 | .
TGTGCCAGCAGCATCGGGACAGTCAGAGGATATGGCTACACCTTC | CASSIGTVRGYGYTF | TRBJ1-2 | . | TRBV5-8 | TRBD1
TGCGCCAGCAGTGGGCCTAGCGGATACACAGATACGCAGTATTTT | CASSGPSGYTDTQYF | TRBJ2-3 | . | TRBV10-1 | TRBD2
TGTGCCAGCAGTGAAAGGAGGCTGACCAAAGAGACCCAGTACTTC | CASSERRLTKETQYF | TRBJ2-5 | . | TRBV6-1 | .
TGTGCCAGCAGTTTATCACGGCTAGCGGGACCTAACACAGATACGCAGTATTTT | CASSLSRLAGPNTDTQYF | TRBJ2-3 | once | TRBV27 | TRBD2
TGTGCCAGTGCCCGACAGGGTCTGACGTACAATGAGCAGTTCTTC | CASARQGLTYNEQFF | TRBJ2-1 | . | TRBV19 | TRBD1
TGCGCCAGCAGCTTGGATCGGACAGGAGGAGCTTTCTTT | CASSLDRTGGAFF | TRBJ1-1 | . | TRBV5-1 | TRBD1
TGCAGCGTTGGCCCCGCTAGCGGGAGCACAGATACGCAGTATTTT | CSVGPASGSTDTQYF | TRBJ2-3 | . | TRBV29-1 | TRBD2
TGCGCCAGCAGTCGTAACCGGGACAGGGGGTGTCAGCCCCAGCATTTT | CASSRNRDRGCQPQHF | TRBJ1-5 | few | TRBV23-1 | TRBD1
TGCGCCAGCAGCCAAGATGGGACTAGCGGCTACAATGAGCAGTTCTTC | CASSQDGTSGYNEQFF | TRBJ2-1 | few | TRBV4-1 | TRBD2
TGCAGCGTGGGCAGGGGGAGTTTGGCTTTCTTT | CSVGRGSLAFF | TRBJ1-1 | few | TRBV29-1 | TRBD1
TGTGCCAGTAGTAGAAATCCCCGGACTAGCGCTCCCGGGGAGCTGTTTTTT | CASSRNPRTSAPGELFF | TRBJ2-2 | . | TRBV19 | TRBD2
TGTGCCAGCAACCCAGCGGGAGTGGTATTTTATGGATACGAGCAGTACTTC | CASNPAGVVFYGYEQYF | TRBJ2-7 | . | TRBV2 | TRBD2
TGTGCCATCAACTCCAACGCCCAGGATGGCTACACCTTC | CAINSNAQDGYTF | TRBJ1-2 | . | TRBV10-3 | .
TGCAGTGCTGGAGGCGGAGGCGGGCAGTACTTC | CSAGGGGGQYF | TRBJ2-7 | few | TRBV20-1 | .
TGTGCCAGCGAAGGGACTAGCGGGCCCAATGAGCAGTTCTTC | CASEGTSGPNEQFF | TRBJ2-1 | few | TRBV2 | TRBD2
TGTGCCAGCAGCATCCGGAGGAACTCCTACGAGCAGTACTTC | CASSIRRNSYEQYF | TRBJ2-7 | once | TRBV14 | .
TGCGCCAGCAGCCAAGACAGCTCTGGGGCCAACGTCCTGACTTTC | CASSQDSSGANVLTF | TRBJ2-6 | . | TRBV5-1 | .
TGTGCCAGCAGCTTAATCGGCGCGGGAGGGCCGCGGGAGCAGTTCTTC | CASSLIGAGGPREQFF | TRBJ2-1 | . | TRBV7-9 | TRBD2
TGTTCCAGCAGCTCATCTCTAGCGGGAGGGGGGGAGACCCAGTACTTC | CSSSSSLAGGGETQYF | TRBJ2-5 | . | TRBV7-9 | TRBD2
TGTGCCAGCAGCTATGACAGCTGGAATGAAAAACTGTTTTTT | CASSYDSWNEKLFF | TRBJ1-4 | . | TRBV7-6 | .
TGCAGCCCCAGGGCCGGAGATACGCAGTATTTT | CSPRAGDTQYF | TRBJ2-3 | few | TRBV29-1 | .
TGTGCCAGCAGTTTCAGGTGGGGGGAGAGAAACACCGGGGAGCTGTTTTTT | CASSFRWGERNTGELFF | TRBJ2-2 | once | TRBV27 | .
TGTGCCAGTAGTATCTGGGCGGGAGAGGGGACAGAGACCCAGTACTTC | CASSIWAGEGTETQYF | TRBJ2-5 | . | TRBV19 | TRBD2
TGTGCCAGCAGCACCCAGACTAGCGGGGGGTGGGGGCAGTACTTC | CASSTQTSGGWGQYF | TRBJ2-7 | . | TRBV7-2 | TRBD2
TGTGCCAGCAGCTTAGGCCTAGACTACGAGCAGTACTTC | CASSLGLDYEQYF | TRBJ2-7 | . | TRBV11-2 | .
TGTGCCAGCAGCTTAGGGAGCAATGAGCAGTTCTTC | CASSLGSNEQFF | TRBJ2-1 | . | TRBV7-3 | .
TGTGCCAGCAGTTCCATAACGGGACTAGCGGGATCGTACCAAGAGACCCAGTACTTC | CASSSITGLAGSYQETQYF | TRBJ2-5 | . | TRBV28 | TRBD2
TGTGCCAGCAGCCCCCAACAGGGCCTCGGACCTGAAGCTTTCTTT | CASSPQQGLGPEAFF | TRBJ1-1 | . | TRBV7-2 | .
TGTGCCAGCAGCTTAGACACAGGGGGCTATGGCTACACCTTC | CASSLDTGGYGYTF | TRBJ1-2 | . | TRBV5-8 | TRBD1
TGTGCCAGCAGCGTAGCGGGGGGGAATCAGCCCCAGCATTTT | CASSVAGGNQPQHF | TRBJ1-5 | . | TRBV9 | .
TGTGCCAGCAGCATACCGGGCTCCTACAATGAGCAGTTCTTC | CASSIPGSYNEQFF | TRBJ2-1 | . | TRBV28 | .
TGTGCCAGCAGTCGAAACCGGGACAGGGGACTCTACAATGAGCAGTTCTTC | CASSRNRDRGLYNEQFF | TRBJ2-1 | . | TRBV7-6 | TRBD1
TGTGCCAGCAGCGGCACTAGCGGTCGGGGAGGGCGGTACGAGCAGTACTTC | CASSGTSGRGGRYEQYF | TRBJ2-7 | . | TRBV5-4 | TRBD2
TGTGCCAGCAGTTCCGAGGAGACCCAGTACTTC | CASSSEETQYF | TRBJ2-5 | . | TRBV27 | .
TGCGCCAGCAGCGCAGCCGGGACAGGGGCGCATTCACCCCTCCACTTT | CASSAAGTGAHSPLHF | TRBJ1-6 | . | TRBV5-1 | TRBD1
TGTGCCAGCAGTGAAGCCCCGCTCAGCGGGGGACGATCCTACAATGAGCAGTTCTTC | CASSEAPLSGGRSYNEQFF | TRBJ2-1 | few | TRBV2 | TRBD2
TGTGCCAGTTATAGGACAACCCAAGAGACCCAGTACTTC | CASYRTTQETQYF | TRBJ2-5 | . | TRBV18 | .
TGTGCCAGCAGTTACTCGTCGGCAGGGGCTAGCAACGAGCAGTACTTC | CASSYSSAGASNEQYF | TRBJ2-7 | . | TRBV6-5 | .
TGTGCCAGCAGCCAAGTAAACCCCGGACAGGAGCAGTACTTC | CASSQVNPGQEQYF | TRBJ2-7 | . | TRBV14 | .
TGTGCCAGCAGCACGGGGGGAGCTAACTATGGCTACACCTTC | CASSTGGANYGYTF | TRBJ1-2 | . | TRBV7-9 | .
TGCGCCAGCAGCTTGTATGACCCAGGGGCTGAAGCTTTCTTT | CASSLYDPGAEAFF | TRBJ1-1 | few | TRBV5-1 | .